The clone carrying this TCR beta chain was seen a handful of times. The entry originates in a study of CD8+ T cells in alopecia areata. Across the whole study: It was 6 to 18 months of tofacitinib, and then there were 6 months off drug.

The CDR3 extends over 14 amino acids. Between the trimmed V and J ends, which lost 1 base and 1 base, there was a span of 8 bases. Germline CDR1 and CDR2: GTSNPN and SVGIG (reference sequence). Once RNA had been extracted, it was reverse transcribed into cDNA to act as the sequencing template. Produced via immunoSEQ multiplex PCR; TCRdb's table is partial and in-frame only. Here the sample spans some 130,000 clones, under 60% being singletons. Source: CD4+ T cells sorted from blood, taken at week 0. The clonotype originates from a human donor with alopecia areata. The rearrangement links TRBV30 to TRBJ2-1; D may be TRBD2 (5 bases). The CDR3 DNA follows: TGTGCCTGGAGTGATAGCGATTCCTACAATGAGCAGTTCTTC. Translating gives CAWSDSDSYNEQFF.